The rows below give T cell receptor beta chains drawn from one sample of a study of control samples from healthy donors and cancer patients. Measured with immunoSEQ multiplex PCR; TCRdb has only the in-frame clones, and not every one. The data contain around 190,000 clones, about 92% of them singletons. The sequenced sample was blood. Receptor source: a man aged 25-40 years in good health. Each CDR3 is given with its conserved first and last residue. D genes are given only for firm matches. Expanded clones get a size class; other rows say once, few or many, or leave the size out.

d_gene: TRBD2
v_gene: TRBV11-2
j_gene: TRBJ2-5
abundance: .
CDR3aa: CASGPIGGAETQYF
CDR3nt: TGTGCCAGCGGCCCCATCGGGGGGGCAGAGACCCAGTACTTC

d_gene: TRBD2
v_gene: TRBV5-1
j_gene: TRBJ2-1
abundance: .
CDR3aa: CASSSWTSGSMNEQFF
CDR3nt: TGCGCCAGCAGCTCCTGGACTAGCGGGAGTATGAATGAGCAGTTCTTC

d_gene: TRBD1
v_gene: TRBV27
j_gene: TRBJ1-6
abundance: .
CDR3aa: CASSSGTGGNSPLHF
CDR3nt: TGTGCCAGCAGTTCGGGGACAGGGGGAAATTCACCCCTCCACTTT

d_gene: TRBD1
v_gene: TRBV12-5
j_gene: TRBJ1-1
abundance: .
CDR3aa: CASGFQGGADTEAFF
CDR3nt: TGTGCTAGTGGTTTCCAAGGGGGCGCCGACACTGAAGCTTTCTTT

d_gene: .
v_gene: TRBV27
j_gene: TRBJ1-1
abundance: .
CDR3aa: CASSLQGFNTEAFF
CDR3nt: TGTGCCAGCAGTTTACAGGGTTTTAACACTGAAGCTTTCTTT

d_gene: TRBD2
v_gene: TRBV4-2
j_gene: TRBJ2-5
abundance: once
CDR3aa: CASSQERTSVETQYF
CDR3nt: TGTGCCAGCAGCCAAGAGCGGACTAGCGTGGAGACCCAGTACTTC

d_gene: TRBD2
v_gene: TRBV30
j_gene: TRBJ2-1
abundance: .
CDR3aa: CAWSVALAGGNEQFF
CDR3nt: TGTGCCTGGAGTGTAGCCCTAGCGGGAGGCAATGAGCAGTTCTTC

d_gene: .
v_gene: TRBV5-1
j_gene: TRBJ1-5
abundance: .
CDR3aa: CASSLSGGNQPQHF
CDR3nt: TGCGCCAGCAGCTTGAGCGGGGGCAATCAGCCCCAGCATTTT

d_gene: .
v_gene: TRBV18
j_gene: TRBJ1-5
abundance: .
CDR3aa: CASSPGDSNQPQHF
CDR3nt: TGTGCCAGCTCACCAGGTGATAGCAATCAGCCCCAGCATTTT

d_gene: .
v_gene: TRBV7-9
j_gene: TRBJ1-2
abundance: .
CDR3aa: CASSLGDRYYGYTF
CDR3nt: TGTGCCAGCAGCTTAGGGGACCGTTACTATGGCTACACCTTC

d_gene: .
v_gene: TRBV19
j_gene: TRBJ1-1
abundance: .
CDR3aa: CASTRGGLNTEAFF
CDR3nt: TGTGCCAGTACCCGAGGGGGGCTGAACACTGAAGCTTTCTTT

d_gene: .
v_gene: TRBV24-1
j_gene: TRBJ1-2
abundance: once
CDR3aa: CATSDITSGYGYTF
CDR3nt: TGTGCCACCAGTGATATCACCTCGGGCTATGGCTACACCTTC

d_gene: TRBD1
v_gene: TRBV6-2/TRBV6-3
j_gene: TRBJ2-7
abundance: .
CDR3aa: CASSAKRQGLLWYF
CDR3nt: TGTGCCAGCAGTGCCAAGAGACAGGGCCTACTTTGGTACTTC

d_gene: .
v_gene: TRBV24-1
j_gene: TRBJ2-3
abundance: .
CDR3aa: CATSDPRTTDTQYF
CDR3nt: TGTGCCACCAGTGATCCCCGTACGACAGATACGCAGTATTTT